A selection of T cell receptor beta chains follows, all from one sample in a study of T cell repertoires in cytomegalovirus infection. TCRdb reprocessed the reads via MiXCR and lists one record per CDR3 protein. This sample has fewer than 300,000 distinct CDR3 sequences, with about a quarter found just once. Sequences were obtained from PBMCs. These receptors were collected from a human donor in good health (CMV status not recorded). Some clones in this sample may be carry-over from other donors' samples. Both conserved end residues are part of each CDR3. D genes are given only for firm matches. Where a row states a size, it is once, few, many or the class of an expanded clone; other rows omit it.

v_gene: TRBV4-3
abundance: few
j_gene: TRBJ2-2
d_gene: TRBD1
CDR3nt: TGCGCCAGCAGCCAAGGATGGGACAGGAACACCGGGGAGCTGTTTTTT
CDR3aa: CASSQGWDRNTGELFF

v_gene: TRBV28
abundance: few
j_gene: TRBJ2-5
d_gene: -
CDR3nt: TGTGCCAGCAGATGGGCACAGGAAGAGACCCAGTACTTC
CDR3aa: CASRWAQEETQYF

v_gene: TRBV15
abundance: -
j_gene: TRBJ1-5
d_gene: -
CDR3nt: TGTGCCACCAGCAGAGCCCCACATGAGGGTCAGCCCCAGCATTTT
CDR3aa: CATSRAPHEGQPQHF

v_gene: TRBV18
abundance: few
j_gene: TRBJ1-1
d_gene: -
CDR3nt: TGTGCCAGCTCAGGGGCGATGGTGAACACTGAAGCTTTCTTT
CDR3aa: CASSGAMVNTEAFF

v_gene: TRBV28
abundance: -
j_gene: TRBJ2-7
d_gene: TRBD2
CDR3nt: TGTGCCAGCAGTCCAGGGATGCTAGCGGGAGACTACGAGCAGTACTTC
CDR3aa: CASSPGMLAGDYEQYF

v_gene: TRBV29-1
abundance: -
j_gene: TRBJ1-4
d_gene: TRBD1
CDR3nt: TGCAGCTTCTCACAGGGGATCGGGGAAAAACTGTTTTTT
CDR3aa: CSFSQGIGEKLFF

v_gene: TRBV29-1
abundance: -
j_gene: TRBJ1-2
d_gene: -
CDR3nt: TGCAGCGTTGAAATGGACAGCTACTATGGCTACACCTTC
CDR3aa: CSVEMDSYYGYTF

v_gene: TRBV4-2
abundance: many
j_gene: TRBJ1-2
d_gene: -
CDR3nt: TGTGCCAGCAGCCGAGACAGCTTAGCTAACTATGGCTACACCTTC
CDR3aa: CASSRDSLANYGYTF

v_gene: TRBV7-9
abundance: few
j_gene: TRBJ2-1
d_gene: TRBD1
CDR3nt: TGTGCCAGCAGCTATCCGGGACAGAGAATTAATGAGCAGTTCTTC
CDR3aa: CASSYPGQRINEQFF

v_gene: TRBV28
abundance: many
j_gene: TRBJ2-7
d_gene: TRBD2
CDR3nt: TGTGCCAGCAGTGGGTACGGTCTAGCGGGAGTGGAGCAGTACTTC
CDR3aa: CASSGYGLAGVEQYF

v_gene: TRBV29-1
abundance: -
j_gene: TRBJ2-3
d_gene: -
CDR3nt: TGCAGCGTCTCTTCCAATACGCAGTATTTT
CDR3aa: CSVSSNTQYF

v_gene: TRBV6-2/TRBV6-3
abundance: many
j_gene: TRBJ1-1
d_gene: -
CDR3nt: TGTGCCAGCAGCACAGTAATGAACACTGAAGCTTTCTTT
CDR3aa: CASSTVMNTEAFF

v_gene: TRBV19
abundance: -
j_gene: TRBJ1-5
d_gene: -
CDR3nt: TGTGCCAGTAGTATAGAAGGTAATGCCGGCGATCAGCCCCAGCATTTT
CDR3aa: CASSIEGNAGDQPQHF

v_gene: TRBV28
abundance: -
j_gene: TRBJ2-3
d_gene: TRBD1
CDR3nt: TGTGCCAGCAAAACGGACAGGGGATTCACAGATACGCAGTATTTT
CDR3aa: CASKTDRGFTDTQYF

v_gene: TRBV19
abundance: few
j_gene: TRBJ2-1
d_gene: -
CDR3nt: TGTGCCAGTAGTATAAGTGTCGGGACGACACAAAAGCAGTTCTTC
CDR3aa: CASSISVGTTQKQFF

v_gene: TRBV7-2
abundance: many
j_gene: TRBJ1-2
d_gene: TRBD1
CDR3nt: TGTGCCAGCAACAAGGACAGGAGCTATGGCTACACCTTC
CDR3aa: CASNKDRSYGYTF

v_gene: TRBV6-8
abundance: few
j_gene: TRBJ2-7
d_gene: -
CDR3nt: TGTGCCAGCACCAAGACAGGATCCTACGAGCAGTACTTC
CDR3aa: CASTKTGSYEQYF

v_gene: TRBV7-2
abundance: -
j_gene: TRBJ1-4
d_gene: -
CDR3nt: TGTGCCAGCAGCTTAGTAGGGGCTACTGGAGGGGAAAAACTGTTTTTT
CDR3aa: CASSLVGATGGEKLFF

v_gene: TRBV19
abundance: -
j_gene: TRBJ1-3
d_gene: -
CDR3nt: TGTGCCAGTACCAAGACAAGCTCTGGAAACACCATATATTTT
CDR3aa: CASTKTSSGNTIYF

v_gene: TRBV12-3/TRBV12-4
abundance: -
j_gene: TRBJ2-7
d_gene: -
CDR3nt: TGTGCCAGCAGTTTGGCGGGGTTCATCGAGCAGTACTTC
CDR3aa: CASSLAGFIEQYF

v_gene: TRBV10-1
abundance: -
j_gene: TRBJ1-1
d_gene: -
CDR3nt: TGCGCCAGCAGTGACGACCTGTTGAACACTGAAGCTTTCTTT
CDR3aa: CASSDDLLNTEAFF

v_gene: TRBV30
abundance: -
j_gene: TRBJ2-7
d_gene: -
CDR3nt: TGTGCCTGGAGGGGTGAGGTCGAGCAGTACTTC
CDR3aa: CAWRGEVEQYF

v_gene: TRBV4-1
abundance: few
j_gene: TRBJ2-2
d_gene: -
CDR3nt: TGCGCCAGCAGCCACAATCGGAACACCGGGGAGCTGTTTTTT
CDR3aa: CASSHNRNTGELFF

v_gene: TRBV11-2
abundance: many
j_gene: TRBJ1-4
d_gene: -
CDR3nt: TGTGCCAGCAGCTTCCAGCCGGGAGTTGGTGAAAAACTGTTTTTT
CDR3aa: CASSFQPGVGEKLFF

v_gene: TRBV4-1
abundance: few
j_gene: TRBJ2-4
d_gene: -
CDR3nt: TGCGCCAGCAGCCATAAGAGTATTCAGTACTTC
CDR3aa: CASSHKSIQYF

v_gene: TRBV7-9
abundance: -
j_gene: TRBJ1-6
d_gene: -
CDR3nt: TGTGCCAGCAGGGGCCCGAATTCACCCCTCCACTTT
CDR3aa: CASRGPNSPLHF

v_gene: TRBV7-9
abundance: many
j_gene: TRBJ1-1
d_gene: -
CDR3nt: TGTGCCAGCAGCTTATTAGGGGGGACTGAAGCTTTCTTT
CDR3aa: CASSLLGGTEAFF

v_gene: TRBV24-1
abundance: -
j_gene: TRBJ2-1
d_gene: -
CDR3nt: TGTGCCACCATGGGGACCATGAGGGGCAATGAGCAGTTCTTC
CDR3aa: CATMGTMRGNEQFF

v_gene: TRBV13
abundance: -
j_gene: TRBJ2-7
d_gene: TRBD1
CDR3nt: TGTGCCAGCAGCTCGGGAAGACAGGGGGCGAACTACGAGCAGTACTTC
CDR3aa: CASSSGRQGANYEQYF

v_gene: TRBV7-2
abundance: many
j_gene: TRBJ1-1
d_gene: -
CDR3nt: TGTGCCAGCAGCTTACGGGGCAGGAGCACTGAAGCTTTCTTT
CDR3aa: CASSLRGRSTEAFF

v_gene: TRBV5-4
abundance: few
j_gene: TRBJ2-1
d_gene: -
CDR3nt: TGTGCCAGCAGCTTGGGCCAGAACTCCTACAATGAGCAGTTCTTC
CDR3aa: CASSLGQNSYNEQFF

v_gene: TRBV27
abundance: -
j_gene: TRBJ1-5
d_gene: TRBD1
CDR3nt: TGTGCCAGCAGTGACCGAGGAGCCCCCCCGGGACAGAATCAGCCCCAGCATTTT
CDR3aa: CASSDRGAPPGQNQPQHF

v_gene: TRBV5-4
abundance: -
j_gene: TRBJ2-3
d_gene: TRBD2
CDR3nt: TGTGCCAGCAGCCGACCTGGGGCGGGAGTCGGCACAGATACGCAGTATTTT
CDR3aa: CASSRPGAGVGTDTQYF

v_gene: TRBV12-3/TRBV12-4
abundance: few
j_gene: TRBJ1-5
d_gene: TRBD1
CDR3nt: TGTGCCAGCAGTTTCCCGGGACAGGGGTACGATCAGCCCCAGCATTTT
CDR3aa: CASSFPGQGYDQPQHF

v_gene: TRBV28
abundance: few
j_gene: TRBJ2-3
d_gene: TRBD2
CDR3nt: TGTGCCAGCAGGCCTAGCGGGAGAGGCACAGATACGCAGTATTTT
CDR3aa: CASRPSGRGTDTQYF

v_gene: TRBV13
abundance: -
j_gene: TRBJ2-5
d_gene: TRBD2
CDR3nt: TGTGCCAGCAGCCTAAGACGACTAGCGGGAGGAGAGACCCAGTACTTC
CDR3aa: CASSLRRLAGGETQYF

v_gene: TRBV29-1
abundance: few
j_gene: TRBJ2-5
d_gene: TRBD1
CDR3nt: TGCAGCGCCTCGACAGGGGGGGAGACCCAGTACTTC
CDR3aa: CSASTGGETQYF

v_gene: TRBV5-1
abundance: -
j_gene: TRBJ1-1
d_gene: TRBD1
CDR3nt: TGCGCCAGCAGACCGACAGGGGGATTCACTGAAGCTTTCTTT
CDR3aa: CASRPTGGFTEAFF

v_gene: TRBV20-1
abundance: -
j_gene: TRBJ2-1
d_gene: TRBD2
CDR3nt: TGCAGTGCTAGAGGCGTTAGCGGGGTGGGGTACAATGAGCAGTTCTTC
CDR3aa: CSARGVSGVGYNEQFF

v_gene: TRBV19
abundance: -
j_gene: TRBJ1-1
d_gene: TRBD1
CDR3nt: TGTGCCAGTAGTAACAACAGGGGTCCTATGAACACTGAAGCTTTCTTT
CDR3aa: CASSNNRGPMNTEAFF

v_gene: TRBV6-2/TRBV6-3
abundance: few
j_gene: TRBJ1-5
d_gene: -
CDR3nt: TGTGCCAGCAGTTACGGGTACAGCGCCCAGCCCCAGCATTTT
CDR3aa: CASSYGYSAQPQHF

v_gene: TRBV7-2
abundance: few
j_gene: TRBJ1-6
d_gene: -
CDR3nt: TGTGCCAGCAGCTTGGCCGGGGGGCGACCTTCACCCCTCCACTTT
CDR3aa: CASSLAGGRPSPLHF

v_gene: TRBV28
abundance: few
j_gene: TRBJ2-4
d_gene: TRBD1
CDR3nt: TGTGCCAGCAGTTTAGGGACAGGGATAAACATTCAGTACTTC
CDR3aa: CASSLGTGINIQYF

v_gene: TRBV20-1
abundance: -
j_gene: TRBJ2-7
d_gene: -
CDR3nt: TGCAGTGCTAGAGATGGGGGGCCGAGCGAGCAGTACTTC
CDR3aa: CSARDGGPSEQYF

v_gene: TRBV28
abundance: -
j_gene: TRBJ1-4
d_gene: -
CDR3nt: TGTGCCAGCACCCGGGGGGGTGGTAATGAAAAACTGTTTTTT
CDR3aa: CASTRGGGNEKLFF

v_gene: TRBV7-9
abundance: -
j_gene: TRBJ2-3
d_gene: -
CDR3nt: TGTGCCAGCAGCTTAGCAGGCCAGTCGAAGCAGTATTTT
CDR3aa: CASSLAGQSKQYF

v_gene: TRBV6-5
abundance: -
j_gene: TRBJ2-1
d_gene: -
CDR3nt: TGTGCCAGCAGTTACTTTAGTAAGTCCGGATACAATGAGCAGTTCTTC
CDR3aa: CASSYFSKSGYNEQFF

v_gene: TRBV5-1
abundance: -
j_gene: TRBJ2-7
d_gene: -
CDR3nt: TGCGCCAGCAGCATTACGACGGGTGCAGGGGCCTACGAGCAGTACTTC
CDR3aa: CASSITTGAGAYEQYF

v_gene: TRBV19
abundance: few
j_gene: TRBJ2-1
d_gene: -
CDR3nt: TGTGCCAGTAGTACATCAGGGTCCATCGGCAATGAGCAGTTCTTC
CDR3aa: CASSTSGSIGNEQFF

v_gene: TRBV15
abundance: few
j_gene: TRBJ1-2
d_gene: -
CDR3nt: TGTGCCACCAGCAGAGATCGGGGAAGGTATGGCTACACCTTC
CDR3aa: CATSRDRGRYGYTF

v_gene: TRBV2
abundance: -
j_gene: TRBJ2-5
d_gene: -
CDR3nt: TGTGCCACCAAAAGCGGAGACGGGGAGACCCAGTACTTC
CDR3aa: CATKSGDGETQYF

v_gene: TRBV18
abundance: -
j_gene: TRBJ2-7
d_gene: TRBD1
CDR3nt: TGTGCCAGCTCGGAATTAGACAGGGGCGAGCAGTACTTC
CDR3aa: CASSELDRGEQYF

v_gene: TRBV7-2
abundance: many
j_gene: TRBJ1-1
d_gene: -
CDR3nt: TGTGCCAGCAGCTTAGTACCAGCCATGAACACTGAAGCTTTCTTT
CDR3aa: CASSLVPAMNTEAFF